A single sample gave rise to the 7 T cell receptor beta chains below, sequenced in a study of blood T cell repertoires in COVID-19. The protocol was immunoSEQ multiplex PCR, while the TCRdb copy is restricted to in-frame clones and leaves out a portion. The data hold 140,000 or so clones, with 85% observed a single time. Sequencing used peripheral blood. The origin of the receptors is a human donor with acute or convalescent COVID-19. The donor label of this sample is uncertain.

This chain connects TRBV30 to TRBJ2-3; 8 bases agree with TRBD2. CDR1 is GTSNPN, CDR2 SVGIG, per germline (reference sequence). V lost 0 bases and J lost 4; bases outside the gene matches: 6. The CDR3 covers 15 residues. The CDR3 DNA reads TGTGCCTGGAGTGTACAAAGCGGGAGAGCAGATACGCAGTATTTT. It codes for CAWSVQSGRADTQYF. Full variable domain (missing parts from reference TRBV30 and TRBJ2-3): SQTIHQWPATLVQPVGSPLSLECTVEGTSNPNLYWYRQAAGRGLQLLFYSVGIGQISSEVPQNLSASRPQDRQFILSSKKLLLSDSGFYLCAWSVQSGRADTQYFGPGTRLTVL.

The V call is TRBV5-4, the J call TRBJ2-5; no reliable D call. Germline CDR1 SGHNT, CDR2 YYREEE (reference sequence). The CDR3 has 12 residues. Deletions cut 1 base from V and 4 bases from J, with 5 bases between. Here the CDR3 DNA reads TGTGCCAGCAGCTTGTCAGGAGAGACCCAGTACTTC. Amino acids: CASSLSGETQYF.

V gene TRBV28 combines with J gene TRBJ2-3; TRBD2 aligns across 9 bases. Unmatched junction bases numbered 10, after V lost 8 bases and J lost 1 base. Per the germline V gene, CDR1 is MDHEN and CDR2 is SYDVKM. The CDR3 extends over 16 amino acids. The CDR3 protein is CASSYGGRAGTDTQYF. The CDR3 DNA sequence: TGTGCCAGCTCCTACGGCGGGAGGGCCGGCACAGATACGCAGTATTTT.

This clone was observed once. V usage is TRBV27 and J usage is TRBJ1-6, with TRBD1 matching 8 bases. The CDR3 is 14 residues long. With 2 bases clipped from V and 12 bases from J, the junction kept 6 bases outside the gene matches. The germline CDR1 and CDR2 sequences are MNHEY and SMNVEV (reference sequence). In nucleotides, the CDR3 is TGTGCCAGCAGTTTACAGGGGGCCAACGGACCCCTCCACTTT. It encodes CASSLQGANGPLHF.

In this sample, this clone turned up once. This chain joins TRBV10-3 and TRBJ1-5; 8 nucleotides line up with TRBD1. This CDR3 has 15 residues. J gave up 6 bases and V 8 bases, and 12 bases lay outside the gene matches. CDR1 and CDR2 from the germline V gene are ENHRY and SYGVKD. CDR3 coding DNA: TGTGCCATCGGAGATCTTGACAGGGGCGGTCAGCCCCAGCATTTT. Its translation: CAIGDLDRGGQPQHF.

The chain carries TRBV28 and TRBJ2-1, with TRBD2 matching 9 bases. V shed 6 bases and J 6 bases; nucleotides not matched to a gene: 6. The CDR3 covers 14 residues. From germline, CDR1 is MDHEN and CDR2 SYDVKM. The CDR3 DNA reads TGTGCCAGCAGCTCGGCGGGAGGGATCAATGAGCAGTTCTTC. Protein: CASSSAGGINEQFF. Full variable domain (missing parts from reference TRBV28 and TRBJ2-1): DVKVTQSSRYLVKRTGEKVFLECVQDMDHENMFWYRQDPGLGLRLIYFSYDVKMKEKGDIPEGYSVSREKKERFSLILESASTNQTSMYLCASSSAGGINEQFFGPGTRLTVL.

This chain connects TRBV3-1 (or the pseudogene TRBV3-2) to TRBJ2-3, with D perhaps matching TRBD1 (6 bases). V was pared by 0 bases and J by 4 bases, with 11 bases between. Germline V gene lookup returns CDR1 LGHDT and CDR2 YNNKEL (reference sequence). The CDR3 extends over 15 amino acids. For the CDR3, the DNA is TGTGCCAGCAGCCAAGATTACGCAGGGGCAGATACGCAGTATTTT. It translates to CASSQDYAGADTQYF.